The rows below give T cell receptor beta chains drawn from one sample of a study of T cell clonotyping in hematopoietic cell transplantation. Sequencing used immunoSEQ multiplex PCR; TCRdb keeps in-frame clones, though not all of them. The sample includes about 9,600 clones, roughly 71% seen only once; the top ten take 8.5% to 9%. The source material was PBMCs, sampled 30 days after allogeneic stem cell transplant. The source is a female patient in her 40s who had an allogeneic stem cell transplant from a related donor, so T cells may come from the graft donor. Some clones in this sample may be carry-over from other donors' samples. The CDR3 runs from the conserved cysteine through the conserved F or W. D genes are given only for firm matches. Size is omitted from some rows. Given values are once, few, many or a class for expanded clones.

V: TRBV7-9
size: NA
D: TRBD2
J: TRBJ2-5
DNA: TGTGCCAGCAGCCCTCGGGGGGGGACAGAGACCCAGTACTTC
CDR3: CASSPRGGTETQYF

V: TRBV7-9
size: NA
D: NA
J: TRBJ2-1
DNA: TGTGCCAGCAGCTCCCTTGAGGGGGGGAAGGACAATGAGCAGTTCTTC
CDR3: CASSSLEGGKDNEQFF

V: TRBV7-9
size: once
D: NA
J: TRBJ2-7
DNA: TGTGCCAGCAGCTTAGTTGGCCCATACGAGCAGTACTTC
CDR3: CASSLVGPYEQYF

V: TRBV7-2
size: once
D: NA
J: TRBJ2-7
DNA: TGTGCCAGCAGTTCCCCGACTAGCGCCCGGACAGGCTACGAGCAGTACTTC
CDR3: CASSSPTSARTGYEQYF

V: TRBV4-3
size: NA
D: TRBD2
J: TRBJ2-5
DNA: TGCGCCAGCAGCCAGACCCGGGGGGGGACCCAGTACTTC
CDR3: CASSQTRGGTQYF

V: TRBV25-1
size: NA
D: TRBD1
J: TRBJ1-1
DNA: TGTGCCAGCAACACCGGGACAGGGTTGACTGAAGCTTTCTTT
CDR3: CASNTGTGLTEAFF

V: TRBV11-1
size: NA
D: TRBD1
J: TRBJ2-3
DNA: TGTGCCAGCAGCGTCCGGGACAGGGTTGGAGATACGCAGTATTTT
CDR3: CASSVRDRVGDTQYF

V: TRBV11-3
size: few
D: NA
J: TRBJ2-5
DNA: TGTGCCAGCAGCTTAGGAGGGCTCCAAGGGACCCAGTACTTC
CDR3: CASSLGGLQGTQYF

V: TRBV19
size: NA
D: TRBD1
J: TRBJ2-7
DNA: TGTGCCAGCGCCCTTCGACAGGGGGCGCTTCTCGAGCAGTACTTC
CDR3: CASALRQGALLEQYF

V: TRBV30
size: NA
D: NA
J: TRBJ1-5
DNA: TGTGCCTGGAGTGTTCGAGGGACCTTCAATCAGCCCCAGCATTTT
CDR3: CAWSVRGTFNQPQHF

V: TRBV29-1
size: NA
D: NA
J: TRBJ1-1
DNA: TGCAGCGTTGCCCCGTCGATGAACACTGAAGCTTTCTTT
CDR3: CSVAPSMNTEAFF

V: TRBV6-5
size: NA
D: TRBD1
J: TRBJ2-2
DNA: TGTGCCAGCAGCCGTACAGGGGGCGGCACCGGGGAGCTGTTTTTT
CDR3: CASSRTGGGTGELFF

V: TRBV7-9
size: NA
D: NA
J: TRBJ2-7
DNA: TGTGCCAGCCTCTCGGGGAGCTCCTACGAGCAGTACTTC
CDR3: CASLSGSSYEQYF

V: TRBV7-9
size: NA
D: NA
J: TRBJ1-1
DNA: TGTGCCAGCGGGGTCGGTACTGAAGCTTTCTTT
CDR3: CASGVGTEAFF

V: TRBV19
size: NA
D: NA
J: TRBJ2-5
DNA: TGTGCCAGTCGCTTAGCCGGGGAGACCCAGTACTTC
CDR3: CASRLAGETQYF

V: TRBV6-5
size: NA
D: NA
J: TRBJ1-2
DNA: TGTGCCAGCAATTCGGGGATCCCGGGGGGCTACACCTTC
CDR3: CASNSGIPGGYTF

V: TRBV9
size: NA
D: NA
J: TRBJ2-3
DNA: TGTGCCAGCAGTCGGGCGGGGTCCACAGATACGCAGTATTTT
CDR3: CASSRAGSTDTQYF

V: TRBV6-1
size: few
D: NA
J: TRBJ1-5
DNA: TGTGCCAGCTACAATGGGGGAAATCAGCCCCAGCATTTT
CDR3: CASYNGGNQPQHF

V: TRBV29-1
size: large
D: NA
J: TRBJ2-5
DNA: TGCAGCGTCGGAGGGCAGCAAGAGACCCAGTACTTC
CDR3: CSVGGQQETQYF

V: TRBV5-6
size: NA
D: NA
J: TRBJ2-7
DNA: TGTGCCAGCAGCCTTGCGGGCCCACGGGAGCAGTACTTC
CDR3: CASSLAGPREQYF

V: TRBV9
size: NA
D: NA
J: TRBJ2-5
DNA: TGTGCCAGCAGCGTGGCCAGAGAAGAGACCCAGTACTTC
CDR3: CASSVAREETQYF

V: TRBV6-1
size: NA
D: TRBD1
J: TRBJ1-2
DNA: TGTGCCAGCAGGAACAGGGGGATTAGTCAAGGCTACACCTTC
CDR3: CASRNRGISQGYTF

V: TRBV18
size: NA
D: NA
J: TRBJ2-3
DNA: TGTGCCAGCTCGCAGACATCTAGCACAGATACGCAGTATTTT
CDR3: CASSQTSSTDTQYF

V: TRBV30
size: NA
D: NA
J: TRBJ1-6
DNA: TGTGCCTGGGGGGACGGCTCGAGCTCCTATAATTCACCCCTCCACTTT
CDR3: CAWGDGSSSYNSPLHF

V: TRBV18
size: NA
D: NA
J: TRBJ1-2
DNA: TGTGCCAGCTCTCAGGGGAACTATGGCTACACCTTC
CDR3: CASSQGNYGYTF

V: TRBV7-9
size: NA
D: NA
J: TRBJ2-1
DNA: TGTGCCAGCCTCGGGGACGGGTTCCCCTACAATGAGCAGTTCTTC
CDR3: CASLGDGFPYNEQFF

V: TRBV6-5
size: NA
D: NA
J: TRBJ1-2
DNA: TGTGCCAGCAGTTATGGCACGATGATGGGCTACACCTTC
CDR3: CASSYGTMMGYTF

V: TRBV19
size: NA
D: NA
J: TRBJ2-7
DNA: TGTGCCAGTAGTATAGATCAGGGGTTATCCTACGAGCAGTACTTC
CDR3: CASSIDQGLSYEQYF

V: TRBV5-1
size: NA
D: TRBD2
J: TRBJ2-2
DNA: TGCGCCAGCAGCTTGTTCGTCGCGGGAGGGACTACCGGGGAGCTGTTTTTT
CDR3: CASSLFVAGGTTGELFF

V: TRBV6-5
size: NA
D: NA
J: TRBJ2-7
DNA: TGTGCCAGCAGTTTCGAGGGAACTTCTGCCTACGAGCAGTACTTC
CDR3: CASSFEGTSAYEQYF

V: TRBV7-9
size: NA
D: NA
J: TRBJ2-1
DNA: TGTGCCAGCAGCCCCGGGTCTTCCTACAATGAGCAGTTCTTC
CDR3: CASSPGSSYNEQFF

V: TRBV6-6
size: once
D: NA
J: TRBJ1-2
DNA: TGTGCCAGCAGTCGCCTTGGGTTTCCCCCGGCCTTC
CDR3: CASSRLGFPPAF

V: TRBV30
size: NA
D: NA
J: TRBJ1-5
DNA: TGTGCCTGGATCATTTCAGTGAGTCAGCCCCAGCATTTT
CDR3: CAWIISVSQPQHF

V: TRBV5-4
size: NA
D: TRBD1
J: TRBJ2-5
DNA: TGTGCCAGCGGACAGGACTTCGGGGAGACCCAGTACTTC
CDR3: CASGQDFGETQYF

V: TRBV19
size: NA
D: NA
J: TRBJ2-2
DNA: TGTGCCAGTAGTATAAGTAAGAACACCGGGGAGCTGTTTTTT
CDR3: CASSISKNTGELFF

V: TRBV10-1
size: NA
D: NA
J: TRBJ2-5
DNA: TGCGCCAGCAGTGATGGTGGTATCGGCCAAGAGACCCAGTACTTC
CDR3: CASSDGGIGQETQYF

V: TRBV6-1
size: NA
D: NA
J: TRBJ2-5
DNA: TGTGCCAGCAGTGAGAATACGGGCCTACAAGAGACCCAGTACTTC
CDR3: CASSENTGLQETQYF

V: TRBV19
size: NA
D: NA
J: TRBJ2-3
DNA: TGTAAGCCCCGTCCGGCTAGCGACACAGATACGCAGTATTTT
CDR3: CKPRPASDTDTQYF

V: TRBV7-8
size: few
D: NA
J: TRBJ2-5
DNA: TGTGCCAGCAGCTTAGGAGGGCAACAAGAGACCCAGTACTTC
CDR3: CASSLGGQQETQYF

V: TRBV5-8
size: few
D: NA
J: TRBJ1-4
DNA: TGTGCCAGCAGCTGGAGGAGGGGACCTAATGAAAAACTGTTTTTT
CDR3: CASSWRRGPNEKLFF

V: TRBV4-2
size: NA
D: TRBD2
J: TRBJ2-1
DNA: TGTGCCAGCAGCCTAGCTGGGAGCGGGGTCGGTGAGCAGTTCTTC
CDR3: CASSLAGSGVGEQFF

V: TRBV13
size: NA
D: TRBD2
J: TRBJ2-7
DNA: TGTGCCAGCAGCTCTCAAGGCGGGAGCCTCGGGGTCGAGCAGTACTTC
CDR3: CASSSQGGSLGVEQYF

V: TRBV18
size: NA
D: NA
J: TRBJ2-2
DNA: TGTGCCAGCTCACCGCCTGTGGTACCGGGGGAGCTGTTTTTT
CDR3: CASSPPVVPGELFF

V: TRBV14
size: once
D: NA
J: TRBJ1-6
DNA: TGTGCCAGCAGCCAAGAAATACATCCATGGGGGAATTCACCCCTCCACTTT
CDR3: CASSQEIHPWGNSPLHF

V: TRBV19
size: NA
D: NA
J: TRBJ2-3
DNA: TGTGCCAGTAAGCCAGGGCGAACAGATACGCAGTATTTT
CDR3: CASKPGRTDTQYF

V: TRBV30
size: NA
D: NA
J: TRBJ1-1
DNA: TGTGCCTGGACCCCACACATGAACACTGAAGCTTTCTTT
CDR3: CAWTPHMNTEAFF

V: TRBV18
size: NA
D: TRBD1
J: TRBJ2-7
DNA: TGTGCCAGCTCACCGGGGACAGCAACTTCCTACGAGCAGTACTTC
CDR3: CASSPGTATSYEQYF

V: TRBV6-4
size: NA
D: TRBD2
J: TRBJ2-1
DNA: TGTGCCAGCAGTGACTCTAGCGGGAGCTACAATGAGCAGTTCTTC
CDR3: CASSDSSGSYNEQFF

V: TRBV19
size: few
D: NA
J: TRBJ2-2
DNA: TGTGCCAGTAGTATAGACAGTCAGGCTGGGGAGCTGTTTTTT
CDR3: CASSIDSQAGELFF

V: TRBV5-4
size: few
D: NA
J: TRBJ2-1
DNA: TGTGCCAGCAGCTTGGCGGGGTCCTACAATGAGCAGTTCTTC
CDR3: CASSLAGSYNEQFF

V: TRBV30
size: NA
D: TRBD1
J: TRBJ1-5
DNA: TGTGCCTGGAGACAACAGGGGGGTCAGCCCCAGCATTTT
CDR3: CAWRQQGGQPQHF

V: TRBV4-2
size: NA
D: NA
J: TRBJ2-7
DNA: TGTGCCAGCAGCCAATTCCAGGTCGGCGAGCAGTACTTC
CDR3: CASSQFQVGEQYF

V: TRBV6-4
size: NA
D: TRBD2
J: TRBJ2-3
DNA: TGTGCCAGCTCAATAGCGGGGAGCACAGATACGCAGTATTTT
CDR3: CASSIAGSTDTQYF